This T cell receptor (beta chain) derives from a study of Ad26.COV2.S vaccination and SARS-CoV-2 variants. Study-level information: Each vaccinee took Ad26.COV2.S intramuscularly, once or twice 56 days apart. General study points: The study found higher spike-specific TCR breadth in vaccine than placebo recipients. Recipients of either vaccine or placebo displayed similar breadth of non-spike TCRs.

Assay used: immunoSEQ multiplex PCR; TCRdb lists only in-frame clones, some missing. The sample has roughly 400,000 clones; approximately 90% are singletons. The sample's treatment: some 20 received Ad26.COV2.S at low or high dose, single or two shots; about five received placebo; per-sample allocation not given. Sampling was done on day 63 after the first vaccine or placebo injection. This CDR3 is 11 amino acids long. V lost 3 bases to trimming and J lost 8 bases, with 5 bases between them. This clone appeared a few times. The antigen is not known. Sequenced here: peripheral blood, sampled in a trial of Ad26.COV2.S vaccine versus placebo. This clonotype originated in a person between 18 and 65 years old who received the Ad26.COV2.S COVID-19 vaccine or a placebo. The chain employs TRBV12-3 or TRBV12-4 and TRBJ2-1; D gene ambiguous. CDR3: CASSFKYEQFF. The CDR3 DNA is TGTGCCAGCAGTTTTAAGTATGAGCAGTTCTTC.